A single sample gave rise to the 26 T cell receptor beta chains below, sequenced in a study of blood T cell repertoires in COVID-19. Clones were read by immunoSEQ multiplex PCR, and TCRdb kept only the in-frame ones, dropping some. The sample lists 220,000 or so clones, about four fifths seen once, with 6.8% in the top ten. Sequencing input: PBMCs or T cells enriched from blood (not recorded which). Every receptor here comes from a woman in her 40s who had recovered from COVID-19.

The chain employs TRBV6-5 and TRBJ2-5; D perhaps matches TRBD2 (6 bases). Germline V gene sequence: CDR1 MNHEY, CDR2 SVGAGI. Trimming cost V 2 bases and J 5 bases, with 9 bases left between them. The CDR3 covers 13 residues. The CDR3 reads CASSYRERETQYF. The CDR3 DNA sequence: TGTGCCAGCAGTTACCGGGAGCGGGAGACCCAGTACTTC.

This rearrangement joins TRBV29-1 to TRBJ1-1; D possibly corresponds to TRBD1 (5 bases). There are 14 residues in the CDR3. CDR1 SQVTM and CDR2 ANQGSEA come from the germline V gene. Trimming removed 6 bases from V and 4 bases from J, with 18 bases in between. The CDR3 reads CSVADSLSGTEAFF. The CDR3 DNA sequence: TGCAGCGTCGCAGACAGCCTTTCTGGCACTGAAGCTTTCTTT.

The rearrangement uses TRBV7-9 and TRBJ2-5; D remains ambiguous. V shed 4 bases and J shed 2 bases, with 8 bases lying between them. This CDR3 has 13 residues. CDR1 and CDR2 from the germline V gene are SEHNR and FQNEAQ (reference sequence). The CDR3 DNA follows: TGTGCCAGCAGCTATGGTACTCAAGAGACCCAGTACTTC. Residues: CASSYGTQETQYF.

The CDR3 region has the DNA TGTGCCAGCAGCTCGGGACTTCTTGGCTACACCTTC. Encoded protein: CASSSGLLGYTF. This rearrangement joins TRBV11-2 to TRBJ1-2, with D possibly TRBD1 on 5 matching bases. Deletions cut 4 bases from V and 7 bases from J, with 10 bases between. Germline V CDR1 and CDR2: SGHAT, FQNNGV. The CDR3 is 12 amino acids.

CDR3 coding DNA: TGTGCCAGTAGTGACAATAGCAATCAGCCCCAGCATTTT. This sequence encodes CASSDNSNQPQHF. The chain recombines TRBV19 with TRBJ1-5; D gene ambiguous. Germline V lookup: CDR1 LNHDA, CDR2 SQIVND (reference sequence). V lost 5 bases to trimming and J lost 0 bases, with 5 bases between them. The CDR3 contains 13 residues.

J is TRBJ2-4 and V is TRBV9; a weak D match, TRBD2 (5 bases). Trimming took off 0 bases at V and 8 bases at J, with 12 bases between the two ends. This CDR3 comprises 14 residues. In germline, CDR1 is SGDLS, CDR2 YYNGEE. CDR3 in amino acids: CASSVDGGLDIQYF. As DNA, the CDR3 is TGTGCCAGCAGCGTAGATGGCGGGCTGGACATTCAGTACTTC.

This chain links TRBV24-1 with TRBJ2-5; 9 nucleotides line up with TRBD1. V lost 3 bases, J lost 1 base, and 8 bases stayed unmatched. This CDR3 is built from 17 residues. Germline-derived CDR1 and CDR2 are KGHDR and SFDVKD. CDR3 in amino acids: CATSDAYEQGAQETQYF. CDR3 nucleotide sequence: TGTGCCACCAGTGATGCATACGAACAGGGGGCCCAAGAGACCCAGTACTTC.

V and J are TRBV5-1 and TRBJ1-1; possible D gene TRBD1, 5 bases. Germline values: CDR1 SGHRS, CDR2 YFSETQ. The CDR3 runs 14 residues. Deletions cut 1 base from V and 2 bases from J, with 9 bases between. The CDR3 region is CASSLNRINTEAFF. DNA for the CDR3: TGCGCCAGCAGCTTGAACAGGATCAACACTGAAGCTTTCTTT.

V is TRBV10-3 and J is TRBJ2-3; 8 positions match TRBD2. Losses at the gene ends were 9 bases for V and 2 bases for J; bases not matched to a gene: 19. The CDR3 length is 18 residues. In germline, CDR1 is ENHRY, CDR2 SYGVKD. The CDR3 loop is CAIMGMGKRGRPTDTQYF. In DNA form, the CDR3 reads TGTGCCATAATGGGAATGGGGAAGCGGGGGAGACCCACAGATACGCAGTATTTT.

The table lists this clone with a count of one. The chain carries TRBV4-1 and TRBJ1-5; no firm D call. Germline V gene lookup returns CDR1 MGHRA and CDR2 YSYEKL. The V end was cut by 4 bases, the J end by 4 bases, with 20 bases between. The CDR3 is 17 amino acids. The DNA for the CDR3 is TGCGCCAGCAGCCCAACCCCCCCCGTCGGGGAAAATCAGCCCCAGCATTTT. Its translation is CASSPTPPVGENQPQHF.

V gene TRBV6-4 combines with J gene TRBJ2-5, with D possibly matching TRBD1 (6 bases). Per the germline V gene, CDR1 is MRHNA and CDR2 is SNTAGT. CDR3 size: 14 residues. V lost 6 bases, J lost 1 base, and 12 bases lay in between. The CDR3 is CASSKRGFQETQYF. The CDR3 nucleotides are TGTGCCAGCAGCAAGAGGGGGTTCCAAGAGACCCAGTACTTC.

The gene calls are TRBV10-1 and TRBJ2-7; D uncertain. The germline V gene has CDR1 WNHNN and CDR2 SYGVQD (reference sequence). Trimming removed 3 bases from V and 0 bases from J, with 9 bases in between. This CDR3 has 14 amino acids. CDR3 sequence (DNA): TGCGCCAGCAGTGATCCCCTGTACTCCTACGAGCAGTACTTC. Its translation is CASSDPLYSYEQYF.

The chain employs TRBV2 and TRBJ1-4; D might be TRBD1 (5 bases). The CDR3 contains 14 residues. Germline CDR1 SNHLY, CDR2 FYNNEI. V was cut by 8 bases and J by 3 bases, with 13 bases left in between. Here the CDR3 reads CASGFRAANEKLFF. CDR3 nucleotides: TGTGCCAGCGGTTTCAGGGCGGCTAATGAAAAACTGTTTTTT. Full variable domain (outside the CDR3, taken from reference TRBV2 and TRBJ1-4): EPEVTQTPSHQVTQMGQEVILRCVPISNHLYFYWYRQILGQKVEFLVSFYNNEISEKSEIFDDQFSVERPDGSNFTLKIRSTKLEDSAMYFCASGFRAANEKLFFGSGTQLSVL.

This chain's CDR3 is CASSLTGYEQYF. CDR3 nucleotides: TGTGCCAGCAGCTTGACGGGTTACGAGCAGTACTTC. The chain uses TRBV5-6 and TRBJ2-7; the D is unclear. The germline V and J ends were trimmed by 1 base and 4 bases, with 6 bases remaining between them. The germline CDR1 and CDR2 sequences are SGHDT and YYEEEE. This CDR3 has 12 amino acids.

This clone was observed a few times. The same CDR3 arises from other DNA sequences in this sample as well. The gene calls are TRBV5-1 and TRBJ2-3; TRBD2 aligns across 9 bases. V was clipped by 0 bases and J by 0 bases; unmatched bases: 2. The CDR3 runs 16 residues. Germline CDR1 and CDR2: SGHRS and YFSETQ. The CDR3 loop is CASSLGLAVSTDTQYF. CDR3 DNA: TGCGCCAGCAGCTTGGGACTAGCGGTGAGCACAGATACGCAGTATTTT.

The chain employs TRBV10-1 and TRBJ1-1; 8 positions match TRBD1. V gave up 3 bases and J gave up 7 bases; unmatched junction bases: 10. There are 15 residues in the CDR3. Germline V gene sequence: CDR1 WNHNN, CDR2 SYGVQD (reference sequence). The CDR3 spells CASSDYRGSKGEAFF. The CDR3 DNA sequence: TGCGCCAGCAGTGACTACAGGGGGAGTAAAGGTGAAGCTTTCTTT.

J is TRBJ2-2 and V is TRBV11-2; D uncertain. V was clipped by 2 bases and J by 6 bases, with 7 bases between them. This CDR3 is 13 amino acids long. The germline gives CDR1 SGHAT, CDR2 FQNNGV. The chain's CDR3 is CASSLILSGELFF. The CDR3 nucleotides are TGTGCCAGCAGCTTAATACTATCCGGGGAGCTGTTTTTT.

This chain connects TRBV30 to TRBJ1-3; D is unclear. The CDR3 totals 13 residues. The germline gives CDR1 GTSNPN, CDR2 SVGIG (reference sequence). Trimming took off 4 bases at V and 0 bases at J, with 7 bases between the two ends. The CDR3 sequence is CAWTLFSGNTIYF. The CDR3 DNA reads TGTGCCTGGACCCTCTTCTCTGGAAACACCATATATTTT.

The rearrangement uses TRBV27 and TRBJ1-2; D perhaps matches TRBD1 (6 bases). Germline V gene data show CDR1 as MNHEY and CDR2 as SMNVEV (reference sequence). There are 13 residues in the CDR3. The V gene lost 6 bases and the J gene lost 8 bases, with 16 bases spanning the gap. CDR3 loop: CASRNQGFKGYTF. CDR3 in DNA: TGTGCCAGCAGGAATCAGGGGTTCAAGGGCTACACCTTC.

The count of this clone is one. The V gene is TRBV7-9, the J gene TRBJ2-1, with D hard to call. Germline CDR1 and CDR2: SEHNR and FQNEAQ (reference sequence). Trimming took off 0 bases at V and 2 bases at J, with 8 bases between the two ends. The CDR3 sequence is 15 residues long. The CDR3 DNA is TGTGCCAGCAGCTTAGCCGGTTCTCCCTACAATGAGCAGTTCTTC. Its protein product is CASSLAGSPYNEQFF.

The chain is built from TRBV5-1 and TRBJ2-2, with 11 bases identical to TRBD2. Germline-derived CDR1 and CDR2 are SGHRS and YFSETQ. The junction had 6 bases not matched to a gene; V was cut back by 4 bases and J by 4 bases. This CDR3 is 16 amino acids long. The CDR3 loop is CASSLTSGSRTGELFF. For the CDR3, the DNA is TGCGCCAGCAGCCTCACTAGCGGGAGTCGCACCGGGGAGCTGTTTTTT.

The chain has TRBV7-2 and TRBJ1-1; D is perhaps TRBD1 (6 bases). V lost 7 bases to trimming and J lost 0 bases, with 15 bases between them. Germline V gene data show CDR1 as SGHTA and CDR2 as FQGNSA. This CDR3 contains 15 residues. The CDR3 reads CASTATGFMNTEAFF. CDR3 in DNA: TGTGCCAGCACTGCGACAGGCTTTATGAACACTGAAGCTTTCTTT.

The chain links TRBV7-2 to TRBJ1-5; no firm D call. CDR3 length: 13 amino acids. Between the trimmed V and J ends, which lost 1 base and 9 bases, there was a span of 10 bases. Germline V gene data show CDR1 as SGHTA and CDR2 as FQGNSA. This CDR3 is CASSLERASPQHF. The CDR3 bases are TGTGCCAGCAGCTTAGAGAGGGCCTCGCCCCAGCATTTT.

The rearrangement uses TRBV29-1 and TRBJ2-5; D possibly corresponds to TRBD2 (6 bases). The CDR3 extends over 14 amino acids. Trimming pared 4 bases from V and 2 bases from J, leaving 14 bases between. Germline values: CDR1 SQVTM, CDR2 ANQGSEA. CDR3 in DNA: TGCAGCGTTGGCCGCGGGACGGTTCAAGAGACCCAGTACTTC. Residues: CSVGRGTVQETQYF.

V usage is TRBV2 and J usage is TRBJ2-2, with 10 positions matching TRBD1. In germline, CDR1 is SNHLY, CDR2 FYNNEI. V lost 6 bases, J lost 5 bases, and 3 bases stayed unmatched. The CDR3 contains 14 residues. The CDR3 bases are TGTGCCAGCAGCGGGACAGGGGCAACCGGGGAGCTGTTTTTT. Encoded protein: CASSGTGATGELFF. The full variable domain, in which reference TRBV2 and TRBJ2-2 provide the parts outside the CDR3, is EPEVTQTPSHQVTQMGQEVILRCVPISNHLYFYWYRQILGQKVEFLVSFYNNEISEKSEIFDDQFSVERPDGSNFTLKIRSTKLEDSAMYFCASSGTGATGELFFGEGSRLTVL.

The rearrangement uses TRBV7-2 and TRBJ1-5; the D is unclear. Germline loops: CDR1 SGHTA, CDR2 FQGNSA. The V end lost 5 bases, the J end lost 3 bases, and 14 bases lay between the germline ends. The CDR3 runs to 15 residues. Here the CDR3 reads CASSRRTGDNQPQHF. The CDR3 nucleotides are TGTGCCAGCAGCCGGCGGACGGGAGACAATCAGCCCCAGCATTTT.